Following are 4 T cell receptor beta chains from one sample sequenced in a study of blood T cell repertoires in COVID-19. Profiled with immunoSEQ multiplex PCR; TCRdb holds only in-frame clones, not every one. The data contain some 120,000 clones, about 89% of them singletons. The sample taken for sequencing was peripheral blood. The origin of the receptors is a human donor with acute or convalescent COVID-19. The donor label of this sample is uncertain.

The rearrangement joins TRBV7-9 to TRBJ1-5; D call uncertain. The germline gives CDR1 SEHNR, CDR2 FQNEAQ (reference sequence). The CDR3 is 15 residues long. V gave up 5 bases and J gave up 0 bases, with 11 bases separating them. The CDR3 bases are TGTGCCAGCAGCGCCGGTCCATATAGCAATCAGCCCCAGCATTTT. Protein: CASSAGPYSNQPQHF.

The V and J genes are TRBV6-6 and TRBJ1-1, with 7 bases identical to TRBD1. The V gene's germline CDR1 is MNHNY and CDR2 SVGAGI (reference sequence). The CDR3 is 17 amino acids. V was pared by 5 bases and J by 3 bases, with 15 bases of the junction left unmatched. CDR3 loop: CASSPPSTGYSYTEAFF. The DNA of the CDR3 is TGTGCCAGCAGTCCACCTTCGACAGGGTACTCTTACACTGAAGCTTTCTTT.

Turning to this clone: Other nucleotide sequences from this sample produce the same CDR3. This chain uses TRBV5-1 with TRBJ1-5; no reliable D call. Trimming removed 2 bases from V and 0 bases from J, with 9 bases in between. This CDR3 comprises 15 residues. In germline, CDR1 is SGHRS, CDR2 YFSETQ. Here the CDR3 DNA reads TGCGCCAGCAGCTTAACGGGGAATAGCAATCAGCCCCAGCATTTT. This translates into CASSLTGNSNQPQHF. The full variable domain, rest sourced from reference TRBV5-1 and TRBJ1-5, is KAGVTQTPRYLIKTRGQQVTLSCSPISGHRSVSWYQQTPGQGLQFLFEYFSETQRNKGNFPGRFSGRQFSNSRSEMNVSTLELGDSALYLCASSLTGNSNQPQHFGDGTRLSIL.

This clone was observed once. The chain is built from TRBV10-3 and TRBJ1-6, with 7 nucleotides matching TRBD1. V lost 6 bases and J lost 7; bases outside the gene matches: 15. This CDR3 has 17 residues. Germline assignment: CDR1 ENHRY and CDR2 SYGVKD. The CDR3 coding sequence is TGTGCCATCAGCGCTTTCATCCGGGACAGTTCCAATTCACCCCTCCACTTT. Its translation: CAISAFIRDSSNSPLHF.